This TCR beta chain stems from a study of control samples from healthy donors and cancer patients. Repertoires were generated with immunoSEQ multiplex PCR, while TCRdb's copy carries only in-frame clones and drops some. The sample lists 170,000 or so clones, about 90% occurring once. In regard to this clone: The junction departs from germline at one end; a sequencing error may be responsible.

The CDR3 runs 12 residues. CDR1 and CDR2 from the germline V gene are MNHNS and SASEGT. The TCR originated in a woman aged 35 to 49 in good health. J is TRBJ1-6 and V is TRBV6-1; D call uncertain. Sequencing was performed on blood. The CDR3: CASREDNSPLHF. The CDR3 DNA reads TGTGCCAGCAGGGAAGATAATTCACCCCTCCACTTT.